The rows below give T cell receptor beta chains drawn from one sample of a study of T cell responses to AZD1222 COVID-19 vaccine. Sequenced by immunoSEQ multiplex PCR; TCRdb stores in-frame clones only, minus some. The sample lists just over 65,000 clones; roughly 90% were seen once. The sample here was peripheral blood, taken on day 0 of AZD1222 vaccination. The receptors come from an adult in good health. Both conserved end residues are trimmed from each CDR3.

>TRBJ1-5|TRBV15
ATSRVSPGQGNQPQH
>TRBJ2-1|TRBV12-3/TRBV12-4
ASNTRDRGPF
>TRBJ2-1|TRBV29-1
SVPPGRASGAYNEQF
>TRBJ1-2|TRBV25-1
ASSEYSEFVRGYT
>TRBJ1-2|TRBV27
ASWGYSNYGYT
>TRBJ2-1|TRBV24-1
ATSDTAQGFGNEQF
>TRBJ1-6|TRBV2
ASSEDRFYNSPLH
>TRBJ2-1|TRBV6-2/TRBV6-3
ASSPGLDYNEQF
>TRBJ2-5|TRBV6-5
ASSYGVAAIQETQY
>TRBJ2-7|TRBV6-2/TRBV6-3
ASSYSRYSGPYEQY
>TRBJ1-1|TRBV19
ASSIRTMGTEAF
>TRBJ1-5|TRBV7-2
ASSSRRSSNQPQH
>TRBJ2-5|TRBV6-5
ASSYPGAQETQY
>TRBJ1-3|TRBV3-1/TRBV3-2
ASSQGGRGNTIY
>TRBJ2-7|TRBV13
ASSLPGGAPEQY
>TRBJ2-2|TRBV7-9
ASSTGQGEVGELF
>TRBJ1-2|TRBV29-1
SALQGMDGYT
>TRBJ1-4|TRBV11-3
ASSLGGSLNEKLF
>TRBJ2-3|TRBV2
ASSERLADLDTQY
>TRBJ2-3|TRBV11-2
ASKRTGRTDTQY
>TRBJ1-2|TRBV6-5
ASTAGGSRGYT
>TRBJ1-1|TRBV5-1
ASSFSGTENTEAF
>TRBJ1-1|TRBV7-3
ASSPHRDGNTEAF
>TRBJ2-5|TRBV7-9
ASAQAGVGTQY
>TRBJ1-1|TRBV11-3
ASSLDPGNTEAF
>TRBJ2-2|TRBV9
ASSRTGTTAGELF
>TRBJ1-6|TRBV29-1
SVSFSAGNSPLH
>TRBJ1-1|TRBV4-1
ASSQGRGTGGVDTEAF
>TRBJ1-2|TRBV30
AWSDFGDYGYT
>TRBJ2-6|TRBV9
ASSGRGLAGANVLT
>TRBJ2-2|TRBV11-3
ASSLEGWGTGELF
>TRBJ1-5|TRBV4-1
ASSQVGKGSNQPQH
>TRBJ2-7|TRBV5-4
ASSPERGLRRDEQY
>TRBJ2-2|TRBV7-3
ASSRRRGSGELF
>TRBJ2-2|TRBV3-1/TRBV3-2
ASSQVGRMETGELF
>TRBJ1-3|TRBV6-1
ASSEVNRLSGNTIY